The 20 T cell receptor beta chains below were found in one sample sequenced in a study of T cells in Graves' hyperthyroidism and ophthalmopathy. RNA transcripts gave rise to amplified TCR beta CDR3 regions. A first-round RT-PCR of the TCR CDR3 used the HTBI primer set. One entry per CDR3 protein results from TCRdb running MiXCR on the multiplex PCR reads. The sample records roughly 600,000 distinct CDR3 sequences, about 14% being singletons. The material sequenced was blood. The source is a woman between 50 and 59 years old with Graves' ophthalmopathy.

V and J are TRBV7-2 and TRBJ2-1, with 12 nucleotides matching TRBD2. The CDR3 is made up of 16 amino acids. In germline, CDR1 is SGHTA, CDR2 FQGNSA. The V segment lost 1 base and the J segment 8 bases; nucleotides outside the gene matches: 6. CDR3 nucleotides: TGTGCCAGCAGCTTAGATAGGCTAGCGGGGGGGCATGAGCAGTTCTTC. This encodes CASSLDRLAGGHEQFF. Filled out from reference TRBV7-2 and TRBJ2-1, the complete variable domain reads GAGVSQSPSNKVTEKGKDVELRCDPISGHTALYWYRQSLGQGLEFLIYFQGNSAPDKSGLPSDRFSAERTGGSVSTLTIQRTQQEDSAVYLCASSLDRLAGGHEQFFGPGTRLTVL.

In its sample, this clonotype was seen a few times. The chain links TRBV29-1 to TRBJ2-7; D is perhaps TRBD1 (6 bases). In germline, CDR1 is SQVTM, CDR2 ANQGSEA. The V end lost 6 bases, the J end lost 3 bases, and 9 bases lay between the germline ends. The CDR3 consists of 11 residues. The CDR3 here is CSVVRGYEQYF. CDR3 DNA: TGCAGCGTCGTCAGGGGCTACGAGCAGTACTTC.

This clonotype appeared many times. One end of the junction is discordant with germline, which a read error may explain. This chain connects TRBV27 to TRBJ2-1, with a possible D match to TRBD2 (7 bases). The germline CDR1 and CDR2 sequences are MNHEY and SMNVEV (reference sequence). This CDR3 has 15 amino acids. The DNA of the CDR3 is TGTGCCAGCAGTTTCTGGGGGGGCTCCCACAATGAGCAGTTCTTC. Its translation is CASSFWGGSHNEQFF.

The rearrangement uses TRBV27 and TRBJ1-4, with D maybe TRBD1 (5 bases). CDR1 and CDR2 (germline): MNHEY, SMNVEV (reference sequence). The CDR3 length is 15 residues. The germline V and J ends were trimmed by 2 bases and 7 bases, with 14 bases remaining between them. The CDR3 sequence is CASSLGALMGEKLFF. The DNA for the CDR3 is TGTGCCAGCAGTTTAGGGGCGCTGATGGGTGAAAAACTGTTTTTT.

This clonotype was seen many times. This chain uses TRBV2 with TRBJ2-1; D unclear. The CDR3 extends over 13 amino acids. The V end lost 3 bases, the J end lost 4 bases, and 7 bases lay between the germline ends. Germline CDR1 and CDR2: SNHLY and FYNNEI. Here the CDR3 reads CASSDNGYNEQFF. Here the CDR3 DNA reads TGTGCCAGCAGTGATAATGGTTACAATGAGCAGTTCTTC. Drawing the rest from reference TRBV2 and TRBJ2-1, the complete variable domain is EPEVTQTPSHQVTQMGQEVILRCVPISNHLYFYWYRQILGQKVEFLVSFYNNEISEKSEIFDDQFSVERPDGSNFTLKIRSTKLEDSAMYFCASSDNGYNEQFFGPGTRLTVL.

In DNA form, the CDR3 reads TGTGCCAGCAGTGCCACCACAGGGGGGAACTACAATGAGCAGTTCTTC. Protein: CASSATTGGNYNEQFF. The chain links TRBV25-1 to TRBJ2-1, with 8 bases aligning to TRBD1. With V trimmed by 4 bases and J by 3 bases, 8 bases remained unmatched. Looked up from germline, CDR1 is MGHDK and CDR2 is SYGVNS. The CDR3 has 16 residues.

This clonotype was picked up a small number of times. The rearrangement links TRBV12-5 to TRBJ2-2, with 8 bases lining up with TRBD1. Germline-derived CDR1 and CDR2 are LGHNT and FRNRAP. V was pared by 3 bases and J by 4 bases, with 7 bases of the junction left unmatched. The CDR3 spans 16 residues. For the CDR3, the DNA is TGTGCTAGTGGTTTCGGACAGGGACTGGGCACCGGGGAGCTGTTTTTT. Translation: CASGFGQGLGTGELFF.

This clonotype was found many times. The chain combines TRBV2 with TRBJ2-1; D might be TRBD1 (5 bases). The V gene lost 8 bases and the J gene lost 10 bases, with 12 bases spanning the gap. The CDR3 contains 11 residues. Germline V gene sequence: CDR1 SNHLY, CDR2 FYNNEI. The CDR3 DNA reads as TGTGCCAGCCTTAAACAGGCAGAGCAGTTCTTC. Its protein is CASLKQAEQFF.

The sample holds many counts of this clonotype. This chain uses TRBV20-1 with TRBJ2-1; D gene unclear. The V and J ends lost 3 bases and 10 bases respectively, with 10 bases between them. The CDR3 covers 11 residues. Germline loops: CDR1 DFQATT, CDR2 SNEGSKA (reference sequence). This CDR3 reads CSARGLGEQFF. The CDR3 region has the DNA TGCAGTGCTAGGGGATTGGGGGAGCAGTTCTTC.

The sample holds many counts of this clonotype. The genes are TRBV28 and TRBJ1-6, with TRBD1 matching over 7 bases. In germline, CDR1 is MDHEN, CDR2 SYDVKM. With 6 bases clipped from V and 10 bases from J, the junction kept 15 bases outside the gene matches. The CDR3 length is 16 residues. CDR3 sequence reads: CASSPDNRGPGSPLHF. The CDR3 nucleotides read TGTGCCAGCAGCCCTGATAATAGGGGGCCGGGGTCACCCCTCCACTTT.

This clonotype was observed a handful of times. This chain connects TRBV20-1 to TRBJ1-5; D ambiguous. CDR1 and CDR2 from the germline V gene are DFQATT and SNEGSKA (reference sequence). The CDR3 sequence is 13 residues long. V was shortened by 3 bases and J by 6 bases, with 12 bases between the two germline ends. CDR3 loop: CSASRPRGQPQHF. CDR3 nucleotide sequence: TGCAGTGCTAGTCGACCCCGCGGTCAGCCCCAGCATTTT.

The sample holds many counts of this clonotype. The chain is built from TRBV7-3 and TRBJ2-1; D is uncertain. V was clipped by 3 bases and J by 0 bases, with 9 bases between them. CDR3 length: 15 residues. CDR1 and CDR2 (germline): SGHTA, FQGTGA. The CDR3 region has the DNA TGTGCCAGCAGCTTGAAAACGAGCTCCTACAATGAGCAGTTCTTC. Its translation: CASSLKTSSYNEQFF.

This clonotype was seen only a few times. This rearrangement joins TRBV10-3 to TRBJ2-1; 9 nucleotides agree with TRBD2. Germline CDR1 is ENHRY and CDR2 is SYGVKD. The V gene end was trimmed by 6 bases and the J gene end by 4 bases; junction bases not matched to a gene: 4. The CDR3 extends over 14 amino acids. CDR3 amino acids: CAIRQTSGYNEQFF. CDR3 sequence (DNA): TGTGCCATCAGGCAGACTAGCGGTTACAATGAGCAGTTCTTC.

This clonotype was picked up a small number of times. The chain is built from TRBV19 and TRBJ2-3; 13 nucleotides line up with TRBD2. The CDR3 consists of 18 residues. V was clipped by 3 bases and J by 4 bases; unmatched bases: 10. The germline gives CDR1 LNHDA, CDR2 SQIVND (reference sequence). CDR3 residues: CASSILLPGLAGADTQYF. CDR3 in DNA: TGTGCCAGTAGTATTCTTCTGCCCGGACTAGCGGGAGCAGATACGCAGTATTTT.

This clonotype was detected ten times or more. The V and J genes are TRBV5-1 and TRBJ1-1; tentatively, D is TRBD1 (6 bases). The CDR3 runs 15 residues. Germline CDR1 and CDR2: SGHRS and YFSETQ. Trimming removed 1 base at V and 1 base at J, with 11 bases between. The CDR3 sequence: CASSLRGGANTEAFF. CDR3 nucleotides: TGCGCCAGCAGCTTGCGGGGGGGGGCGAACACTGAAGCTTTCTTT. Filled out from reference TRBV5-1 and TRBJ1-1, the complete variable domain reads KAGVTQTPRYLIKTRGQQVTLSCSPISGHRSVSWYQQTPGQGLQFLFEYFSETQRNKGNFPGRFSGRQFSNSRSEMNVSTLELGDSALYLCASSLRGGANTEAFFGQGTRLTVV.

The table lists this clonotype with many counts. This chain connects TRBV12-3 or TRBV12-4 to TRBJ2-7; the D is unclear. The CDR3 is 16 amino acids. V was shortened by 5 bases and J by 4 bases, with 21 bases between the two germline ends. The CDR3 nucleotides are TGTGCCAGCAGTCCATACACGCCCCCCCGATCTTACGAGCAGTACTTC. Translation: CASSPYTPPRSYEQYF.

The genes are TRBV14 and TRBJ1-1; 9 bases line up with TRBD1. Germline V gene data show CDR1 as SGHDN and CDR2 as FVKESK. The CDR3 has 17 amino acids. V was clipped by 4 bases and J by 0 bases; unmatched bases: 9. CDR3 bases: TGTGCCAGCAGCCGCGGACAGGGGACAACCATGAACACTGAAGCTTTCTTT. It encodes CASSRGQGTTMNTEAFF.

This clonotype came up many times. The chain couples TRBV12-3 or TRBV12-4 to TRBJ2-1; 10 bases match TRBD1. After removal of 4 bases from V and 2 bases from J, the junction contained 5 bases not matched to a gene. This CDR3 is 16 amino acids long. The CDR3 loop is CASSSRTGGPYNEQFF. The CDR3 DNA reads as TGTGCCAGCAGTTCCCGGACAGGGGGGCCCTACAATGAGCAGTTCTTC.

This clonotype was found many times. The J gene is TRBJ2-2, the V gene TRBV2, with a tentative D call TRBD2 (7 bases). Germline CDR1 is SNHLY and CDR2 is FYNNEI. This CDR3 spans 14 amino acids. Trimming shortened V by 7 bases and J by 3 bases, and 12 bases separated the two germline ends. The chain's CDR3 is CASIQGRDTGELFF. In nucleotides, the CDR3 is TGTGCCAGCATTCAGGGGAGGGACACCGGGGAGCTGTTTTTT.

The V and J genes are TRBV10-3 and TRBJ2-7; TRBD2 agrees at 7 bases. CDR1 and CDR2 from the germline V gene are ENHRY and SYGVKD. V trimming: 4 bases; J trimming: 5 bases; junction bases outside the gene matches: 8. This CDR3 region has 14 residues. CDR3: CAISGSSGGDEQYF. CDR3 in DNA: TGTGCCATCAGTGGTTCTAGCGGCGGGGACGAGCAGTACTTC.